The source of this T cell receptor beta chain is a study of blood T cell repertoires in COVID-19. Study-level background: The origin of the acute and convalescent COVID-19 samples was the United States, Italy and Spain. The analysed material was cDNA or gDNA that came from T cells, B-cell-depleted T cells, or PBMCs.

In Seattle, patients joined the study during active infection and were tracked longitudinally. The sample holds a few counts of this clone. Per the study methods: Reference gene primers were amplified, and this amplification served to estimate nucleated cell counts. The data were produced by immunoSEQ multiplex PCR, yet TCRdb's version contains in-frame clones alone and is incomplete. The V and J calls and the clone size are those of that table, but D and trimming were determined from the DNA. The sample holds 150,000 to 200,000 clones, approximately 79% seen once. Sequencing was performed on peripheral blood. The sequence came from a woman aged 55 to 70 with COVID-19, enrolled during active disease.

CDR3 sequence reads: CASSFSTDSKTEAFF. The CDR3, as DNA: TGTGCCAGCAGCTTCTCCACGGACAGTAAGACTGAAGCTTTCTTT. The chain carries TRBV7-3 and TRBJ1-1, with a possible D match to TRBD1 (6 bases). This CDR3 comprises 15 residues. Germline V gene sequence: CDR1 SGHTA, CDR2 FQGTGA. Trimming took off 3 bases at V and 5 bases at J, with 16 bases between the two ends.